A single sample is the source of the 7 T cell receptor beta chains below, sequenced in a study of shared clonotypes between healthy human individuals. Sequencing was performed with immunoSEQ multiplex PCR; in TCRdb, only in-frame clones are kept and a portion is missing. Of about 1.5 million clones listed, more than 95% were seen once; the top ten hold about 1%. Source material: naive CD4+ T cells sorted from blood. Subset given: CD45RA+ positively selected. The source is a man aged 25 to 45 in good health.

This rearrangement joins TRBV28 to TRBJ1-1, with D perhaps matching TRBD1 (5 bases). The germline V and J ends were trimmed by 7 bases and 6 bases, with 12 bases remaining between them. Germline assignment: CDR1 MDHEN and CDR2 SYDVKM. The CDR3 length is 12 residues. The CDR3 region is CASIGVGAEAFF. Here the CDR3 DNA reads TGTGCCAGCATAGGGGTGGGCGCTGAAGCTTTCTTT.

This clone was detected once. The V call is TRBV18, the J call TRBJ2-1; weak D call: TRBD1 (5 bases). Trimming took 9 bases from V and 5 from J, leaving 14 bases between them. Germline assignment: CDR1 KGHSH and CDR2 LQKENI. This CDR3 region has 13 residues. CDR3 DNA sequence: TGTGCCAGTACAGGCGCTGCGAACAATGAGCAGTTCTTC. Translating gives CASTGAANNEQFF.

J is TRBJ2-7 and V is TRBV7-8; possible D gene TRBD2, 6 bases. V shed 4 bases and J shed 0 bases, with 13 bases lying between them. The CDR3 has 15 amino acids. Germline V gene sequence: CDR1 SGHVS, CDR2 FQNEAQ. The CDR3 loop is CASSSTRRSSYEQYF. CDR3 sequence (DNA): TGTGCCAGCAGCTCGACTAGACGAAGCTCCTACGAGCAGTACTTC.

This rearrangement joins TRBV4-3 to TRBJ1-3, with no clear D. Per the germline V gene, CDR1 is LGHNA and CDR2 is YSLEER. The CDR3 is 13 residues long. Between the trimmed V and J ends, which lost 0 bases and 3 bases, there was a span of 3 bases. This CDR3 reads CASSQDGGNTIYF. Here the CDR3 DNA reads TGCGCCAGCAGCCAAGATGGTGGAAACACCATATATTTT.

This rearrangement joins TRBV28 to TRBJ2-2, with a possible D match to TRBD1 (6 bases). The CDR3 loop spans 16 amino acids. Germline V gene lookup returns CDR1 MDHEN and CDR2 SYDVKM. V dropped 7 bases and J dropped 0 bases, with 15 bases sitting between them. CDR3 nucleotides: TGTGCCAGCAATCCGAGGGGGTTACCGAACACCGGGGAGCTGTTTTTT. This translates into CASNPRGLPNTGELFF.

The rearrangement uses TRBV28 and TRBJ2-5, with D possibly TRBD1 on 5 matching bases. Germline assignment: CDR1 MDHEN and CDR2 SYDVKM. Trimming stripped 5 bases from V and 2 bases from J, with 6 bases between. The CDR3 has 12 residues. Here the CDR3 reads CASSRGQETQYF. The CDR3 bases are TGTGCCAGCAGTAGGGGACAAGAGACCCAGTACTTC.

V and J are TRBV5-5 and TRBJ2-5, with D perhaps TRBD1 (6 bases). CDR3 length: 15 amino acids. Germline V gene sequence: CDR1 SGHKS, CDR2 YYEKEE (reference sequence). Trimming took off 4 bases at V and 5 bases at J, with 18 bases between the two ends. The CDR3 DNA reads TGTGCCAGCAGCCAAGTGGTGGGGGCCGGGGAGACCCAGTACTTC. It yields the protein CASSQVVGAGETQYF.